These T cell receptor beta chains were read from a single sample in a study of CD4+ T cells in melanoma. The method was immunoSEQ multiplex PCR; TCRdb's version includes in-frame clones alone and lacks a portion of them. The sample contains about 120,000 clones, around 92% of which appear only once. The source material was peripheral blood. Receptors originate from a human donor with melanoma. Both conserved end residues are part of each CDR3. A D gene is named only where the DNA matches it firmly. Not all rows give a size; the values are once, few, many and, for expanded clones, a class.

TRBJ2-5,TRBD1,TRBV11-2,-,CASSPGQTQETQYF,TGTGCCAGCAGCCCGGGACAGACCCAAGAGACCCAGTACTTC
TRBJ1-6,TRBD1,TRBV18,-,CASSRSTGGSSYNSPLHF,TGTGCCAGCTCACGCTCAACAGGGGGGAGCTCCTATAATTCACCCCTCCACTTT
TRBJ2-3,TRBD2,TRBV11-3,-,CASSLGGRAIDTQYF,TGTGCCAGCAGCTTAGGCGGGAGGGCCATAGATACGCAGTATTTT
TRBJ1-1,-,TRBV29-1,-,CSVGGGRSTEAFF,TGCAGCGTTGGAGGAGGGCGGAGCACTGAAGCTTTCTTT
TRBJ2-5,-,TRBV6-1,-,CASNPMVQETQYF,TGTGCCAGCAACCCTATGGTCCAAGAGACCCAGTACTTC
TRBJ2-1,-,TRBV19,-,CASRIGGGPYNEQFF,TGTGCCAGTAGGATAGGCGGGGGCCCCTACAATGAGCAGTTCTTC
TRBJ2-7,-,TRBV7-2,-,CASSLTTYEQYF,TGTGCCAGCAGCTTAACAACCTACGAGCAGTACTTC
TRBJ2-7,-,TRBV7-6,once,CASSSTAYEQYF,TGTGCCAGCAGCTCTACCGCCTACGAGCAGTACTTC
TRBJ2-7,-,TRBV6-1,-,CASSELYEQYF,TGTGCCAGCAGTGAACTCTACGAGCAGTACTTC
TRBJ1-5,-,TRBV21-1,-,CASSKARTYSNQPQHF,TGTGCCAGCAGCAAAGCAAGGACCTATAGCAATCAGCCCCAGCATTTT
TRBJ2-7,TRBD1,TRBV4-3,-,CASSQDRGRTYEQYF,TGCGCCAGCAGCCAAGATAGGGGGCGAACCTACGAGCAGTACTTC
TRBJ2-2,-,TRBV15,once,CATSREATAGGELFF,TGTGCCACCAGCAGAGAGGCTACCGCCGGCGGGGAGCTGTTTTTT
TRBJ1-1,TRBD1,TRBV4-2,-,CASSQPGQGNTEAFF,TGTGCCAGCAGCCAACCGGGACAGGGGAACACTGAAGCTTTCTTT
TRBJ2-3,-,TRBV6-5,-,CASIGSGGTDTQYF,TGTGCCAGCATAGGGTCGGGGGGCACAGATACGCAGTATTTT
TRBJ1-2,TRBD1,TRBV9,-,CASSHRDRGDYGYTF,TGTGCCAGCAGCCACCGGGACAGGGGAGACTATGGCTACACCTTC
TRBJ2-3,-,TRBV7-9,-,CASSLFSPPDTQYF,TGTGCCAGCAGCTTATTTTCCCCGCCGGATACGCAGTATTTT
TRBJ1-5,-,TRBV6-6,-,CASSYSGKNQPQHF,TGTGCCAGCAGTTACTCAGGGAAGAATCAGCCCCAGCATTTT
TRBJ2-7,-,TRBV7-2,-,CASSFFESSSYEQYF,TGTGCCAGCAGCTTCTTCGAGAGCTCATCCTACGAGCAGTACTTC
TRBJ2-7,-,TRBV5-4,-,CASTLGGVTGRDEQYF,TGTGCCAGCACCCTGGGGGGGGTGACAGGGCGGGACGAGCAGTACTTC
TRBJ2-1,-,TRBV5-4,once,CASSSGYNEQFF,TGTGCCAGCAGCTCAGGGTACAATGAGCAGTTCTTC
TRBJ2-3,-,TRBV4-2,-,CASSQGRSLGQDTQYF,TGTGCCAGCAGCCAAGGGCGGAGTTTGGGGCAAGATACGCAGTATTTT
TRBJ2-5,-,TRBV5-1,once,CASSFEETQYF,TGCGCCAGCAGCTTCGAAGAGACCCAGTACTTC
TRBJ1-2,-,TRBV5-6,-,CASSLVGAQSYGYTF,TGTGCCAGCAGCTTGGTAGGGGCGCAGAGCTATGGCTACACCTTC
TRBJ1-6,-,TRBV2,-,CASSVAQGRNSPLHF,TGTGCCAGCAGTGTCGCGCAGGGGAGGAATTCACCCCTCCACTTT
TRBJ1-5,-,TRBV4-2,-,CASSQDPDNQPQHF,TGTGCCAGCAGCCAAGATCCGGACAATCAGCCCCAGCATTTT
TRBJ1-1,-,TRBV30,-,CAWSRTLRDTEAFF,TGTGCCTGGAGCCGGACCTTAAGGGACACTGAAGCTTTCTTT
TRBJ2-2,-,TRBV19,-,CASSMGGGAGTGELFF,TGTGCCAGTAGTATGGGAGGGGGCGCCGGCACCGGGGAGCTGTTTTTT
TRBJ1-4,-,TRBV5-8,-,CASSLTGLDNEKLFF,TGTGCCAGCAGCTTGACAGGTTTGGATAATGAAAAACTGTTTTTT
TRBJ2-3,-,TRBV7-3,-,CASSSGAWSDTQYF,TGTGCCAGCAGCTCAGGGGCCTGGTCAGATACGCAGTATTTT
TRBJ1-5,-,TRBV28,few,CASSSVQGTHSNQPQHF,TGTGCCAGCAGTTCGGTACAGGGAACCCATAGCAATCAGCCCCAGCATTTT
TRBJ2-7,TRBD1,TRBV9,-,CASSVSTGAYSYEQYF,TGTGCCAGCAGCGTATCGACAGGGGCTTACTCCTACGAGCAGTACTTC
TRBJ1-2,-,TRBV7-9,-,CASSLGTVTYGYTF,TGTGCCAGCAGCTTAGGGACCGTGACCTATGGCTACACCTTC
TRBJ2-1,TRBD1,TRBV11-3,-,CASSLGTGDPYNEQFF,TGTGCCAGCAGCTTAGGGACAGGGGACCCCTACAATGAGCAGTTCTTC
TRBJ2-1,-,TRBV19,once,CASSIERTIYNEQFF,TGTGCCAGTAGTATTGAGAGGACTATCTACAATGAGCAGTTCTTC
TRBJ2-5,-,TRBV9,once,CASTPRGGAGQETQYF,TGTGCCAGCACCCCGAGGGGGGGGGCGGGCCAAGAGACCCAGTACTTC
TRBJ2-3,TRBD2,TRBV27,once,CASSPRTSESTDTQYF,TGTGCCAGCAGTCCTCGGACTAGCGAAAGCACAGATACGCAGTATTTT
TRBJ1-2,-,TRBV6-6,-,CASQGGGSNYGYTF,TGTGCCAGCCAAGGTGGGGGGTCTAACTATGGCTACACCTTC
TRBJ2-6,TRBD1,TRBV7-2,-,CASSFDRVSSGANVLTF,TGTGCCAGCAGCTTTGACAGGGTCAGCTCTGGGGCCAACGTCCTGACTTTC
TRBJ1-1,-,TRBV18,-,CASSPPGFTEAFF,TGTGCCAGCTCACCACCAGGGTTCACTGAAGCTTTCTTT
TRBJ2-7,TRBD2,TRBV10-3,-,CAISESVAGTYEQYF,TGTGCCATCAGTGAGTCGGTAGCGGGCACCTACGAGCAGTACTTC
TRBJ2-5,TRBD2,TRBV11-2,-,CASRTRGGTETQYF,TGTGCCAGCAGAACGCGCGGGGGGACAGAGACCCAGTACTTC
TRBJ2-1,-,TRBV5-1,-,CASSLGEPNEQFF,TGCGCCAGCAGCTTGGGCGAACCCAATGAGCAGTTCTTC